The 5 T cell receptor beta chains listed next were all sequenced from one sample in a study of OX40 agonist ivuxolimab in advanced cancers. Clones were sequenced by immunoSEQ multiplex PCR, and TCRdb holds only the in-frame ones, with some missing. The sample includes tens of thousands of clones, around 87% of them seen just once. The starting material was CD4+ or CD8+ T cells sorted from blood, obtained in a trial of the OX40 agonist ivuxolimab. The receptors come from an adult with an advanced solid tumor such as melanoma, head and neck, liver or kidney cancer.

This chain joins TRBV5-4 and TRBJ2-1; D uncertain. Trimming removed 0 bases at V and 10 bases at J, with 23 bases between. The CDR3 runs to 17 residues. Germline V lookup: CDR1 SGHNT, CDR2 YYREEE (reference sequence). Written as DNA, the CDR3 is TGTGCCAGCAGCTTGGCCGGCGGTAGGATCTTTAGTGCGGAGCAGTTCTTC. It translates to CASSLAGGRIFSAEQFF. Full variable domain (outside the CDR3, taken from reference TRBV5-4 and TRBJ2-1): ETGVTQSPTHLIKTRGQQVTLRCSSQSGHNTVSWYQQALGQGPQFIFQYYREEENGRGNFPPRFSGLQFPNYSSELNVNALELDDSALYLCASSLAGGRIFSAEQFFGPGTRLTVL.

This clone was observed a single time. The V and J genes are TRBV6-5 and TRBJ1-1; D unresolved. Trimming removed 4 bases at V and 0 bases at J, with 6 bases between. The CDR3 covers 13 residues. Germline lookup yields CDR1 MNHEY and CDR2 SVGAGI. The CDR3 is CASSSQMNTEAFF. DNA for the CDR3: TGTGCCAGCAGTTCCCAAATGAACACTGAAGCTTTCTTT.

This clone has only a few counts. The rearrangement uses TRBV4-3 and TRBJ1-2, with TRBD1 as a possible D gene (5 bases). Germline lookup yields CDR1 LGHNA and CDR2 YSLEER. Trimming pared 1 base from V and 10 bases from J, leaving 13 bases between. The CDR3 is 13 residues long. CDR3 in DNA: TGCGCCAGCAGCCAAGTACTAGGGGAAGTCTACACCTTC. Protein: CASSQVLGEVYTF.

V gene TRBV15 combines with J gene TRBJ2-7; 8 bases map to TRBD2. The ends lost 3 bases at V and 5 bases at J; junction bases unmatched: 18. This CDR3 is 18 amino acids long. Germline lookup yields CDR1 LNHNV and CDR2 YYDKDF (reference sequence). The CDR3 DNA is TGTGCCACCAGCAGGGGGGGGGCGGGAGGTCTCACGAGGAACGAGCAGTACTTC. Translation gives CATSRGGAGGLTRNEQYF.

The genes are TRBV5-4 and TRBJ1-6, with a tentative D call TRBD1 (6 bases). The CDR3 contains 18 residues. Deletions cut 0 bases from V and 0 bases from J, with 13 bases between. The germline gives CDR1 SGHNT, CDR2 YYREEE (reference sequence). The chain's CDR3 is CASSLVGGPSSYNSPLHF. CDR3 nucleotide sequence: TGTGCCAGCAGCTTGGTTGGGGGGCCGAGCTCCTATAATTCACCCCTCCACTTT.